These 28 T cell receptor beta chains were sequenced from one sample in a study of metastatic and nonmetastatic thyroid tumors. No treatment of any kind had been given to any patient before thyroid surgery. From the PCR reads, TCRdb re-called clones with MiXCR. The table has over 10,000 clones, approximately 33% seen once. The sample taken for sequencing was tumor tissue. These receptors all stem from a male donor with papillary thyroid cancer or a benign thyroid nodule (not recorded which). Some clones in this sample may be carry-over from other donors' samples.

By share of the sample, this clone is medium-sized (0.01 to 0.1%). The chain has TRBV7-9 and TRBJ2-1; no reliable D call. The CDR3 covers 17 residues. CDR1 is SEHNR, CDR2 FQNEAQ, per germline (reference sequence). V shed 1 base and J shed 7 bases, with 20 bases lying between them. The CDR3 DNA is TGTGCCAGCAGCTTAGGGCTTGTGGCACTCGGAAAAAATGAGCAGTTCTTC. Its protein is CASSLGLVALGKNEQFF.

This clone is judged medium-sized. This chain connects TRBV20-1 to TRBJ2-1; TRBD2 is a possible D gene (7 bases). The CDR3 has 14 amino acids. V lost 3 bases and J lost 7, with 16 bases in between. Germline V gene sequence: CDR1 DFQATT, CDR2 SNEGSKA (reference sequence). The CDR3: CSARWGGDLNEQFF. The CDR3 coding sequence is TGCAGTGCTAGGTGGGGGGGCGATCTGAATGAGCAGTTCTTC.

J is TRBJ2-7 and V is TRBV5-1, with 10 bases identical to TRBD1. Unmatched junction bases numbered 14, after V lost 10 bases and J lost 4 bases. Looked up from germline, CDR1 is SGHRS and CDR2 is YFSETQ. The CDR3 is made up of 15 amino acids. CDR3 bases: TGCGCCCGCTGGTTGGGACAGGGGCTAGCGTACGAGCAGTACTTC. Its protein product is CARWLGQGLAYEQYF.

The V call is TRBV11-2, the J call TRBJ2-1; D gene ambiguous. The ends were cut back, 1 base at V and 5 bases at J, with 12 bases in the middle. The CDR3 spans 15 residues. Germline lookup yields CDR1 SGHAT and CDR2 FQNNGV. The CDR3 DNA follows: TGTGCCAGCAGCTTAGGGGGTATGCCCCACAATGAGCAGTTCTTC. Translated: CASSLGGMPHNEQFF.

The V gene is TRBV6-2 or TRBV6-3, the J gene TRBJ2-2, with TRBD2 matching over 10 bases. V lost 6 bases to trimming and J lost 5 bases; unmatched junction nucleotides: 6. This CDR3 is 15 amino acids long. The V gene's germline CDR1 is MNHEY and CDR2 SVGEGT. The chain's CDR3 is CASRPSGRGTGELFF. Written as DNA, the CDR3 is TGTGCCAGCAGACCGAGCGGGAGGGGTACCGGGGAGCTGTTTTTT.

On this clone: The final CDR3 position lacks the conserved phenylalanine or tryptophan, pointing to a likely read error. The genes are TRBV6-2 or TRBV6-3 and TRBJ2-7; the match to TRBD1 covers 9 bases. CDR1 and CDR2 (germline): MNHEY, SVGEGT. CDR3 size: 17 residues. Trimming took 7 bases from V and 1 from J; bases not matched to a gene: 14. CDR3 in amino acids: CASISLTGGSWSYEQYY. The CDR3 bases are TGTGCCAGCATTTCCCTAACAGGGGGCAGTTGGTCCTACGAGCAGTACTAC.

This sequence joins TRBV7-9 and TRBJ2-2; either TRBD1 or TRBD2 may supply D (5 bases each). Looked up from germline, CDR1 is SEHNR and CDR2 is FQNEAQ (reference sequence). This CDR3 has 15 amino acids. The germline V and J ends were trimmed by 3 bases and 2 bases, with 10 bases remaining between them. The CDR3 loop is CASSFFGTNTGELFF. CDR3 in DNA: TGTGCCAGCAGCTTTTTCGGGACCAACACCGGGGAGCTGTTTTTT.

The chain joins TRBV7-9 to TRBJ2-2; 7 bases align to TRBD1. V shed 4 bases and J 4 bases; nucleotides not matched to a gene: 6. The CDR3 totals 15 residues. Germline V gives CDR1 SEHNR, CDR2 FQNEAQ (reference sequence). Here the CDR3 reads CASSYRQGVTGELFF. The CDR3 DNA follows: TGTGCCAGCAGCTACAGACAGGGAGTCACCGGGGAGCTGTTTTTT. The variable domain in full, completed from reference TRBV7-9 and TRBJ2-2, reads DTGVSQNPRHKITKRGQNVTFRCDPISEHNRLYWYRQTLGQGPEFLTYFQNEAQLEKSRLLSDRFSAERPKGSFSTLEIQRTEQGDSAMYLCASSYRQGVTGELFFGEGSRLTVL.

CDR3 DNA sequence: TGTGCCAGCAGCTTAGCCCCCATGTCCGAGCAGTACTTC. Translating gives CASSLAPMSEQYF. The chain combines TRBV7-2 with TRBJ2-7; no clear D gene. Germline CDR1 reads SGHTA; CDR2 reads FQGNSA. Between the trimmed V and J ends, which lost 0 bases and 6 bases, there was a span of 9 bases. The CDR3 extends over 13 amino acids.

The DNA for the CDR3 is TGTGCCAGTAGTATCAGTCAGGGACGGGGGGGCTACAATGAGCAGTTCTTC. This gives the protein CASSISQGRGGYNEQFF. The J gene is TRBJ2-1, the V gene TRBV19, with 8 bases identical to TRBD2. Germline trimming cut 3 bases from V and 3 bases from J; bases unmatched to any gene: 10. This CDR3 is 17 amino acids long. Germline V gene lookup returns CDR1 LNHDA and CDR2 SQIVND (reference sequence).

Only a few counts were recorded for this clone. This chain joins TRBV2 and TRBJ2-7; D is unclear. Germline CDR1 SNHLY, CDR2 FYNNEI. This CDR3 is 11 amino acids long. The V gene lost 7 bases and the J gene lost 6 bases, with 10 bases spanning the gap. CDR3 loop: CASTGKSEQYF. In DNA form, the CDR3 reads TGTGCCAGCACCGGCAAGTCCGAGCAGTACTTC.

CDR3: CASSFIGPRNTEAFF. CDR3 coding DNA: TGTGCCAGCAGCTTCATTGGACCGAGGAACACTGAAGCTTTCTTT. V and J are TRBV7-2 and TRBJ1-1; D is ambiguous. The germline V gene encodes CDR1 SGHTA and CDR2 FQGNSA. This CDR3 contains 15 residues. Trimming left V 3 bases short and J 1 base short, with 12 bases between.

This clone was recorded at least ten times. The V and J genes are TRBV6-2 or TRBV6-3 and TRBJ2-1; no definite D call. The germline V and J ends were trimmed by 6 bases and 14 bases, with 14 bases remaining between them. Germline CDR1 is MNHEY and CDR2 is SVGEGT. There are 11 residues in the CDR3. The CDR3 here is CASRQQATKFF. The CDR3 DNA sequence: TGTGCCAGCAGGCAGCAGGCCACGAAGTTCTTC.

This clone has only a few counts. A junction end diverges from the germline sequence, so it may reflect a read error. The chain combines TRBV27 with TRBJ2-6; D uncertain. This CDR3 is 15 amino acids long. Germline values: CDR1 MNHEY, CDR2 SMNVEV (reference sequence). The DNA of the CDR3 is TGTGCCAGTGCCTCTTTGGTCTCTGTGGCCAACGTCCTGACTTTC. This encodes CASASLVSVANVLTF. The full variable domain, completed using reference TRBV27 and TRBJ2-6, is EAQVTQNPRYLITVTGKKLTVTCSQNMNHEYMSWYRQDPGLGLRQIYYSMNVEVTDKGDVPEGYKVSRKEKRNFPLILESPSPNQTSLYFCASASLVSVANVLTFGAGSRLTVL.

In DNA, the CDR3 is TGTGCCGCGCGAGGGAGGGGTGATCACGAGCAGTACTTC. Amino acid sequence: CAARGRGDHEQYF. The V and J genes are TRBV30 and TRBJ2-7, with 7 bases matching TRBD2. The CDR3 extends over 13 amino acids. Germline V CDR1 and CDR2: GTSNPN, SVGIG (reference sequence). V shed 8 bases and J 5 bases; nucleotides not matched to a gene: 12.

V usage is TRBV11-2 and J usage is TRBJ2-7; weak D call: TRBD1 (6 bases). The germline CDR1 and CDR2 sequences are SGHAT and FQNNGV. Trimming stripped 5 bases from V and 7 bases from J, with 12 bases between. This CDR3 comprises 12 residues. The CDR3, as DNA: TGTGCCAGCAGCGCAACAGGGTGGGAGCAGTACTTC. Protein sequence: CASSATGWEQYF.

This clone has more than one count but fewer than ten. J is TRBJ1-1 and V is TRBV10-1, with D hard to call. The CDR3 runs to 11 residues. Germline-derived CDR1 and CDR2 are WNHNN and SYGVQD (reference sequence). V was cut by 2 bases and J by 8 bases, with 6 bases left in between. The CDR3 DNA follows: TGCGCCAGCAGTGAGGGAGAAGAAGCTTTCTTT. As protein: CASSEGEEAFF.

The V gene is TRBV20-1, the J gene TRBJ2-1, with TRBD2 matching over 13 bases. The germline CDR1 and CDR2 sequences are DFQATT and SNEGSKA (reference sequence). J gave up 7 bases and V 6 bases, and 15 bases lay outside the gene matches. CDR3 length equals 17 residues. CDR3 protein: CSAKPVTSGGLENEQFF. In DNA, the CDR3 is TGCAGTGCAAAACCCGTGACTAGCGGGGGGTTGGAGAATGAGCAGTTCTTC.

The rearrangement uses TRBV7-3 and TRBJ2-3; D remains ambiguous. Germline CDR1 and CDR2: SGHTA and FQGTGA. There are 13 residues in the CDR3. V dropped 5 bases and J dropped 2 bases, with 8 bases sitting between them. The CDR3 DNA is TGTGCCAGCAGCCTGAGCCCCACAGATACGCAGTATTTT. Protein sequence: CASSLSPTDTQYF.

This clone counts as medium-sized. J is TRBJ2-2 and V is TRBV5-1; TRBD2 aligns across 13 bases. The CDR3 length is 17 residues. Per the germline V gene, CDR1 is SGHRS and CDR2 is YFSETQ. J lost 0 bases, V lost 5 bases, and 4 bases had no gene match. The DNA of the CDR3 is TGCGCCAGCAGGGAAGGGACTAGCGGGACGAACACCGGGGAGCTGTTTTTT. This gives the protein CASREGTSGTNTGELFF.

The chain employs TRBV5-5 and TRBJ2-7; 10 bases align to TRBD1. CDR1 and CDR2 (germline): SGHKS, YYEKEE (reference sequence). Unmatched junction bases numbered 8, after V lost 5 bases and J lost 3 bases. This CDR3 has 15 residues. CDR3 coding DNA: TGTGCCAGCAGAACCGGGACAGGGGCATTCTACGAGCAGTACTTC. Encoded protein: CASRTGTGAFYEQYF.

At least ten counts were recorded for this clone. The chain combines TRBV5-4 with TRBJ2-4; 7 bases agree with TRBD2. Germline CDR1 SGHNT, CDR2 YYREEE (reference sequence). The CDR3 length is 16 residues. The ends lost 0 bases at V and 7 bases at J; junction bases unmatched: 10. The CDR3 is CASSLGGGRLGNIQYF. The CDR3, as DNA: TGTGCCAGCAGCTTGGGGGGCGGGAGACTTGGTAACATTCAGTACTTC.

By share of the sample, this clone is medium-sized. The rearrangement uses TRBV5-1 and TRBJ2-5; weak D call: TRBD2 (6 bases). CDR3 size: 14 residues. The V gene lost 0 bases and the J gene lost 2 bases, with 8 bases spanning the gap. The germline V gene has CDR1 SGHRS and CDR2 YFSETQ. Written as DNA, the CDR3 is TGCGCCAGCAGCTTGGGGGACTCACAAGAGACCCAGTACTTC. Protein: CASSLGDSQETQYF. Using reference TRBV5-1 and TRBJ2-5 for the parts outside the CDR3, the full variable domain is KAGVTQTPRYLIKTRGQQVTLSCSPISGHRSVSWYQQTPGQGLQFLFEYFSETQRNKGNFPGRFSGRQFSNSRSEMNVSTLELGDSALYLCASSLGDSQETQYFGPGTRLLVL.

This clone was detected ten times or more. V gene TRBV20-1 combines with J gene TRBJ2-1, with 11 bases lining up with TRBD2. The CDR3 spans 16 residues. V gave up 0 bases and J gave up 7 bases; unmatched junction bases: 8. The germline V gene has CDR1 DFQATT and CDR2 SNEGSKA (reference sequence). CDR3 in DNA: TGCAGTGCTAGAGATCCCCTAGCGGGGGGTCAGAATGAGCAGTTCTTC. It encodes CSARDPLAGGQNEQFF.

This clone was seen a handful of times. The chain joins TRBV6-1 to TRBJ1-2; D gene uncertain. Germline V gives CDR1 MNHNS, CDR2 SASEGT. V lost 6 bases to trimming and J lost 6 bases, with 17 bases between them. This CDR3 contains 14 residues. The chain's CDR3 is CASSLQVGANGYTF. CDR3 nucleotides: TGTGCCAGCAGCCTCCAAGTGGGCGCGAATGGCTACACCTTC.

The rearrangement joins TRBV27 to TRBJ1-3; D is possibly TRBD1 (6 bases). The V gene's germline CDR1 is MNHEY and CDR2 SMNVEV (reference sequence). V lost 5 bases, J lost 0 bases, and 20 bases lay in between. The CDR3 is 18 amino acids. The CDR3 region is CASSADTPWGLSGNTIYF. CDR3 bases: TGTGCCAGCAGTGCGGACACCCCTTGGGGGCTCTCTGGAAACACCATATATTTT.

This clone has only a few counts. The chain joins TRBV24-1 to TRBJ2-2; D not certain. Germline V gives CDR1 KGHDR, CDR2 SFDVKD. The V gene lost 9 bases and the J gene lost 5 bases, with 18 bases spanning the gap. The CDR3 has 15 residues. CDR3 in amino acids: CATSPRAGYTGELFF. The CDR3 region has the DNA TGTGCCACCTCGCCTCGGGCAGGTTATACCGGGGAGCTGTTTTTT.

The rearrangement links TRBV7-3 to TRBJ2-1; TRBD2 matches at 7 bases. The CDR3 length is 14 residues. After removal of 5 bases from V and 8 bases from J, the junction contained 9 bases not matched to a gene. Germline lookup yields CDR1 SGHTA and CDR2 FQGTGA. The CDR3: CASSPGLVSDEQFF. For the CDR3, the DNA is TGTGCCAGCAGCCCAGGACTAGTAAGCGATGAGCAGTTCTTC. The full variable domain, in which reference TRBV7-3 and TRBJ2-1 provide the parts outside the CDR3, is GAGVSQTPSNKVTEKGKYVELRCDPISGHTALYWYRQSLGQGPEFLIYFQGTGAADDSGLPNDRFFAVRPEGSVSTLKIQRTERGDSAVYLCASSPGLVSDEQFFGPGTRLTVL.